This TCR beta chain derives from a study of shared T cell receptors in the human thymus. Trimming left V 4 bases short and J 5 bases short, with 13 bases between. Germline values: CDR1 WNHNN, CDR2 SYGVQD (reference sequence). The CDR3 runs 14 residues. This clone was counted a few times. Assay: immunoSEQ multiplex PCR; the TCRdb copy retains only in-frame clones and omits some. The sample has roughly 500,000 clones, about 80% seen once. The sample also formed part of further work on human thymus T cells. From that study: V and J gene usage appeared biased in thymic and blood repertoires.

This chain connects TRBV10-1 to TRBJ2-3; D not resolved. This sequence was found in a boy younger than two with a congenital heart defect. Sequencing used thymocytes. CDR3: CASSVPVRVDTQYF. Here the CDR3 DNA reads TGCGCCAGCAGTGTCCCAGTCCGGGTAGATACGCAGTATTTT.